Reported below is one T cell receptor (beta chain). The sample originates from a study of blood T cell repertoires in COVID-19. The overall study: Samples of COVID-19 (acute and convalescent) were obtained from the United States, Italy and Spain. T cells, B-cell-depleted T cells, or PBMCs provided the cDNA or gDNA that served as material.

In the original workflow: Reference gene primer amplification yielded estimated nucleated cell counts. Clones were sequenced by immunoSEQ multiplex PCR, and TCRdb holds only the in-frame ones, with some missing. The DNA was the basis for D and trimming; V, J and clone size are from that table. Found here are 210,000 or so clones, roughly 90% of them singletons; the top ten hold less than 3.5%. The germline CDR1 and CDR2 sequences are MGHRA and YSYEKL. There are 15 residues in the CDR3. The V and J ends lost 0 bases and 5 bases, in that order; junction bases with no gene match: 5. Input material: peripheral blood. The sequence was collected from an older woman with acute or convalescent COVID-19. The chain is built from TRBV4-1 and TRBJ1-2; 8 positions agree with TRBD1. The CDR3, as DNA: TGCGCCAGCAGCCAAGACAGGGGGCGATGGTATGGCTACACCTTC. This encodes CASSQDRGRWYGYTF.